The sequence of this T cell receptor beta chain was determined in a study of T-cell memory formation after mild COVID-19. This CDR3 comprises 15 residues. Germline loops: CDR1 KGHSH, CDR2 LQKENI. V was cut by 0 bases and J by 0 bases, with 7 bases left in between. As for this clonotype: The antigen is unknown.

Study-level results: CD4+ contracting clones were mainly CM and EM; CD8+ ones, EMRA. The study detected some responding clones in pre-infection memory, suggesting cross-reactive memory joined.

TCRdb itself ran the 5' RACE reads through MiXCR, one entry per CDR3 protein. Of about 340,000 distinct CDR3 sequences in the sample, under 25% are singletons; the top ten hold around 23%. Sequenced: PBMCs or a T cell subset sorted from them (not recorded which). This clonotype was obtained from a man between 18 and 35 years old who had mild COVID-19 (a few samples of this study predate the infection). Cell type and time point are not known. The chain employs TRBV18 and TRBJ2-3; unclear D gene. The CDR3 loop reads CASSPPNPSTDTQYF. As DNA, the CDR3 is TGTGCCAGCTCACCACCGAACCCGAGCACAGATACGCAGTATTTT.